The 3 T cell receptor beta chains presented below share a single source sample, sequenced in a study of blood T cell repertoires in COVID-19. Only in-frame clones appear in the TCRdb table, and some are missing; sequencing was by immunoSEQ multiplex PCR. The table has 390,000 or so clones, roughly 86% seen once. The sample was peripheral blood. These receptors originate from a woman under 40 with COVID-19, enrolled during active disease.

The chain recombines TRBV18 with TRBJ2-7, with 7 bases identical to TRBD2. The germline gives CDR1 KGHSH, CDR2 LQKENI. Unmatched junction bases numbered 12, after V lost 3 bases and J lost 4 bases. The CDR3 has 16 residues. The CDR3 coding sequence is TGTGCCAGCTCACCCCAAGCGGGGAGGGCCATTTACGAGCAGTACTTC. Encoded protein: CASSPQAGRAIYEQYF. The full variable domain, in which reference TRBV18 and TRBJ2-7 provide the parts outside the CDR3, is NAGVMQNPRHLVRRRGQEARLRCSPMKGHSHVYWYRQLPEEGLKFMVYLQKENIIDESGMPKERFSAEFPKEGPSILRIQQVVRGDSAAYFCASSPQAGRAIYEQYFGPGTRLTVT.

This rearrangement joins TRBV19 to TRBJ1-5; TRBD1 is a possible D gene (6 bases). Germline lookup yields CDR1 LNHDA and CDR2 SQIVND (reference sequence). Trimming shortened V by 4 bases and J by 3 bases, and 13 bases separated the two germline ends. CDR3 size: 15 residues. CDR3 amino acids: CASSKGGPINQPQHF. The DNA for the CDR3 is TGTGCCAGTAGTAAGGGGGGGCCCATCAATCAGCCCCAGCATTTT.

The J gene is TRBJ2-1, the V gene TRBV5-1, with TRBD1 identical over 7 bases. V lost 3 bases and J lost 3; bases outside the gene matches: 6. Germline V gives CDR1 SGHRS, CDR2 YFSETQ. CDR3 length: 15 amino acids. CDR3 sequence: CASSSLGTDYNEQFF. CDR3 sequence (DNA): TGCGCCAGCAGCTCTCTGGGGACAGACTACAATGAGCAGTTCTTC.